A selection of T cell receptor beta chains follows, all from one sample in a study of blood T cells in healthy people across ages. TCRdb recomputed calls from the 5' RACE reads with MiXCR, one row per CDR3 protein. The sample lists around 620,000 distinct CDR3 sequences, approximately 27% occurring once. The sequenced material came from blood. The receptor source for this set is a woman in her seventies in good health. Each CDR3 is given with its conserved first and last residue. Fields, in order: V gene, CDR3 protein.

>TRBV7-2
CASSGMGLANTDTQYF
>TRBV12-3/TRBV12-4
CASSLGDTYNEQFF
>TRBV28
CASRPLYEQYF
>TRBV4-1
CASSHGQQLNYGYTF
>TRBV5-1
CASSLQTRETQYF
>TRBV9
CASSVAHGGSEQFF
>TRBV20-1
CSVMDRVYNEQFF
>TRBV14
CASSPGRDREYF
>TRBV4-3
CASSPHSSGNTIYF
>TRBV7-7
CASSVAGGSYQETQYF
>TRBV6-5
CASSFSGTGSNEQFF
>TRBV12-3/TRBV12-4
CASSLMGRDEAFF
>TRBV5-1
CAGTTERGSGEKLFF
>TRBV6-6
CASKPETKETQYF
>TRBV6-2/TRBV6-3
CASSIRRGELFF
>TRBV6-6
CASTEFYGYTF
>TRBV4-3
CASSQQPAASGSTDTQYF
>TRBV7-7
CASSLDPDGTQYF
>TRBV20-1
CSASKGLRGADVLTF
>TRBV29-1
CSVVSRVDGANVLTF
>TRBV5-1
CASSATTGLNEKLFF
>TRBV5-1
CASSLEGQGARGYTF
>TRBV18
CASSRGTGSSGANVLTF
>TRBV5-4
CASSWERGLAQYF
>TRBV14
CASSQTEGGPLHF
>TRBV5-4
CASSFNTGANVLTF
>TRBV18
CASSPLGFGYTF
>TRBV9
CASSVEGGASTDTQYF
>TRBV12-3/TRBV12-4
CASSLPQGQVPEAFF
>TRBV4-3
CASSQDWRREHGYTF
>TRBV3-1
CASSQKRYGEAFF
>TRBV29-1
CSVLRTSGGITYNEQFF
>TRBV11-2
CASSVDRPPEAFF
>TRBV5-1
CASSSGITFNEKLFF
>TRBV4-2
CATKSTMNTEAFF
>TRBV12-3/TRBV12-4
CASSLIPGTETQYF
>TRBV5-1
CASSLGDFSSTDTQYF
>TRBV5-1
CASSFIGTDTQYF
>TRBV30
CAWSVQGAANEKLFF
>TRBV7-2
CASSAGLAEGEQFF
>TRBV9
CASRNRRGYNEQFF
>TRBV7-8
CASSFGEAGALYEQYF
>TRBV27
CASSPPPPRTWDTQYF
>TRBV4-1
CASSQDRFGNQPQHF
>TRBV10-3
CAISELHPSTDTQYF
>TRBV7-2
CASSYMGRTEAFF
>TRBV20-1
CSAIGQPHRANEKLFF
>TRBV5-1
CASSPYTKTGSNQPQHF
>TRBV9
CASSGSGTANSSLHF
>TRBV20-1
CSARILGARNEQFF
>TRBV7-2
CASSLGQAPEAFF
>TRBV11-3
CASLGTGETQYF
>TRBV5-6
CASSPYNRDLYGYTF
>TRBV18
CASSPRQTDFTDTQYF
>TRBV12-3/TRBV12-4
CASSVTDRNSPLHF
>TRBV12-3/TRBV12-4
CASSPARGGAGRANVLTF
>TRBV14
CASSPWGGLMDEQFF
>TRBV5-1
CASSFLAGGQDEQFF
>TRBV20-1
CSARPVGLVADTQYF